The 17 T cell receptor beta chains presented below share a single source sample, sequenced in a study of T cells in Graves' hyperthyroidism and ophthalmopathy. TCR beta CDR3 region amplification was performed from RNA transcripts. A set of HTBI primers served as the primers for a first-round RT-PCR of the TCR CDR3. TCRdb re-called the multiplex PCR reads through MiXCR, storing one row per CDR3 protein. The sample yields roughly 500,000 distinct CDR3 sequences, approximately 44% seen once. The material sequenced was peripheral blood or thyroid tissue (not recorded which). These receptors all stem from an adult woman with Graves' disease, either hyperthyroidism or ophthalmopathy (not recorded which).

This chain's CDR3 is CSVEALNEQFF. The DNA of the CDR3 is TGCAGCGTTGAAGCTCTAAATGAGCAGTTCTTC. The gene calls are TRBV29-1 and TRBJ2-1; D is unclear. This CDR3 region has 11 residues. Germline V gene data show CDR1 as SQVTM and CDR2 as ANQGSEA. Trimming removed 1 base from V and 7 bases from J, with 5 bases in between.

This chain links TRBV7-9 with TRBJ2-7, with TRBD1 identical over 10 bases. Germline V gene lookup returns CDR1 SEHNR and CDR2 FQNEAQ (reference sequence). The CDR3 contains 13 residues. V shed 5 bases and J 5 bases; nucleotides not matched to a gene: 3. The CDR3 reads CASSQTGGHEQYF. The DNA of the CDR3 is TGTGCCAGCAGCCAGACAGGGGGCCACGAGCAGTACTTC.

On this clonotype itself: A single base separates this from a much larger clone, so it may be a read error. Given the absence of the conserved phenylalanine or tryptophan at the CDR3 end, a read error is likely. The chain has TRBV4-1 and TRBJ2-7; tentatively, D is TRBD1 (5 bases). The germline V and J ends were trimmed by 2 bases and 0 bases, with 8 bases remaining between them. Germline V gives CDR1 MGHRA, CDR2 YSYEKL. The CDR3 length is 14 residues. CDR3 residues: CASSQRTSSYEQYY. The CDR3 DNA reads TGCGCCAGCAGCCAACGGACATCCTCCTACGAGCAGTACTAC.

Regarding this clonotype: This clone may be a read error of a much larger clone one base away. CDR3: CATMRGGADYEQYF. The CDR3 DNA reads TGTGCCACCATGCGGGGGGGGGCGGACTACGAGCAGTACTTC. The rearrangement links TRBV10-3 to TRBJ2-7; TRBD2 aligns across 9 bases. The J segment lost 3 bases and the V segment lost 10 bases, leaving 10 bases of the junction unmatched. CDR3 length: 14 amino acids. Germline V lookup: CDR1 ENHRY, CDR2 SYGVKD.

This clonotype was counted ten times or more. The chain links TRBV7-8 to TRBJ2-1; the D gene could be TRBD1 or TRBD2 (5 bases each). There are 12 residues in the CDR3. Germline CDR1 and CDR2: SGHVS and FQNEAQ. Trimming stripped 5 bases from V and 7 bases from J, with 9 bases between. The CDR3 DNA is TGTGCCAGCAGCCTCGGGACGAATGAGCAGTTCTTC. Its protein is CASSLGTNEQFF.

This clonotype showed up many times. This chain connects TRBV9 to TRBJ2-2, with a tentative D call TRBD2 (6 bases). The germline V gene has CDR1 SGDLS and CDR2 YYNGEE. V was pared by 0 bases and J by 6 bases, with 15 bases between. This CDR3 spans 16 amino acids. CDR3 protein: CASSVAAREGSGELFF. In nucleotides, the CDR3 is TGTGCCAGCAGCGTAGCGGCGCGGGAAGGTTCCGGGGAGCTGTTTTTT.

Many counts were recorded for this clonotype. The rearrangement links TRBV29-1 to TRBJ2-7, with TRBD2 matching over 13 bases. Germline values: CDR1 SQVTM, CDR2 ANQGSEA. J gave up 3 bases and V 8 bases, and 7 bases lay outside the gene matches. The CDR3 totals 14 residues. The DNA of the CDR3 is TGCAGCTACAAGGGACTAGCGGGGCACTACGAGCAGTACTTC. This codes for CSYKGLAGHYEQYF.

This clonotype was observed at least ten times. The V call is TRBV20-1, the J call TRBJ1-1, with TRBD1 as a possible D gene (5 bases). The CDR3 runs 12 residues. Per the germline V gene, CDR1 is DFQATT and CDR2 is SNEGSKA (reference sequence). V shed 0 bases and J shed 8 bases, with 10 bases lying between them. CDR3 sequence reads: CSARDQGVEAFF. CDR3 DNA: TGCAGTGCTAGAGATCAAGGGGTGGAAGCTTTCTTT.

This clonotype was counted ten times or more. The genes are TRBV29-1 and TRBJ2-7, with 9 nucleotides matching TRBD1. Germline V gene sequence: CDR1 SQVTM, CDR2 ANQGSEA. V lost 6 bases to trimming and J lost 3 bases; unmatched junction nucleotides: 6. This CDR3 contains 13 residues. The CDR3 region is CSVGRGQGYEQYF. In DNA, the CDR3 is TGCAGCGTCGGACGGGGACAGGGCTACGAGCAGTACTTC.

In the case of this clonotype: A single base separates this from a much larger clone, so it may be a read error. This chain joins TRBV20-1 and TRBJ2-7; no clear D. Germline V gene sequence: CDR1 DFQATT, CDR2 SNEGSKA (reference sequence). The CDR3 is 13 amino acids. DNA of the CDR3: TGCAGTGCTACACCCCAACAAACCTACGGGCAGTACTTC. Protein sequence: CSATPQQTYGQYF.

CDR3 nucleotide sequence: TGCGCCAGCAGCCAAGCTCTGAGGCGGGACACGCAGTATTTT. Its protein product is CASSQALRRDTQYF. The V call is TRBV4-1, the J call TRBJ2-3, with a weak D call TRBD2 (6 bases). Germline V lookup: CDR1 MGHRA, CDR2 YSYEKL. The CDR3 loop spans 14 amino acids. V lost 1 base and J 9 bases, leaving 14 bases between the germline ends.

This clonotype has at least ten counts. J is TRBJ2-5 and V is TRBV7-9, with no clear D. Germline values: CDR1 SEHNR, CDR2 FQNEAQ (reference sequence). The CDR3 length is 13 residues. V lost 5 bases, J lost 5 bases, and 12 bases lay in between. This chain's CDR3 is CASSPIAAETQYF. Written as DNA, the CDR3 is TGTGCCAGCAGCCCGATTGCCGCGGAGACCCAGTACTTC.

CDR3 sequence (DNA): TGTGCCAGCAGTTTAAGGCGCCAGTCCTACGAGCAGTACTTC. This codes for CASSLRRQSYEQYF. The J gene is TRBJ2-7, the V gene TRBV27; D is uncertain. Deletions cut 2 bases from V and 1 base from J, with 9 bases between. Germline V gene lookup returns CDR1 MNHEY and CDR2 SMNVEV (reference sequence). This CDR3 is 14 amino acids long.

The chain recombines TRBV7-2 with TRBJ2-6; 7 positions match TRBD1. CDR1 and CDR2 from the germline V gene are SGHTA and FQGNSA. The J segment lost 9 bases and the V segment lost 5 bases, leaving 4 bases of the junction unmatched. The CDR3 contains 13 residues. The CDR3 loop is CASSSRTGNVLTF. CDR3 sequence (DNA): TGTGCCAGCAGCAGCCGGACAGGCAACGTCCTGACTTTC.

The CDR3 nucleotides are TGTGCCACCAGTGACTCCAATCCGAACACTGAAGCTTTCTTT. It encodes CATSDSNPNTEAFF. The chain links TRBV24-1 to TRBJ1-1, with D hard to call. Germline CDR1 KGHDR, CDR2 SFDVKD. Trimming took 4 bases from V and 1 from J, leaving 9 bases between them. This CDR3 has 14 residues.

In its sample, this clonotype was seen a few times. A much larger clone lies a single base off, so this may be a read error. The rearrangement links TRBV10-3 to TRBJ1-5; weak D call: TRBD1 (6 bases). CDR1 and CDR2 from the germline V gene are ENHRY and SYGVKD. Trimming took 6 bases from V and 5 from J, leaving 14 bases between them. This CDR3 has 14 residues. In nucleotides, the CDR3 is TGTGCCATCAGATCAACAGGGATGGATCAGCCCCAGCATTTT. Translating gives CAIRSTGMDQPQHF.

This clonotype appeared once. This chain connects TRBV10-3 to TRBJ2-7, with D possibly TRBD1 on 6 matching bases. From germline, CDR1 is ENHRY and CDR2 SYGVKD. The CDR3 spans 15 residues. CDR3: CAPPCLPSGAYEQYF. The CDR3 DNA sequence: TGTGCGCCACCCTGCTTACCCTCAGGGGCTTACGAGCAGTACTTC.